This T cell receptor beta chain emerged from a study of CD8+ T cells in alopecia areata. Study as a whole: Treated patients were dosed with oral tofacitinib, taking 5 to 10 mg twice daily. Treatment ran 6 to 18 months, with 6 months of follow-up afterward.

cDNA serving as the sequencing template came from extracted, reverse transcribed RNA. Libraries were prepared by immunoSEQ multiplex PCR; TCRdb keeps only in-frame clonotypes and omits some of them. The sample holds 140,000 to 150,000 clones, roughly half seen once. This sample comprised CD4+ T cells sorted from blood, obtained at week 0. The receptor's source is a human donor with alopecia areata.

The chain's CDR3 is CATSRVRLPGIGYEQYF. The CDR3, as DNA: TGTGCCACCAGCAGAGTTCGTTTGCCGGGGATAGGCTACGAGCAGTACTTC. This rearrangement joins TRBV15 to TRBJ2-7, with TRBD2 as a possible D gene (5 bases). The CDR3 consists of 17 residues. The germline gives CDR1 LNHNV, CDR2 YYDKDF (reference sequence). V lost 1 base and J 3 bases, leaving 19 bases between the germline ends.